This entry lists 3 T cell receptor beta chains sequenced from one sample in a study of vaccination effects on CD4 cells after COVID-19 (dated by TCRdb to 2022 to 2024). Libraries were constructed by the immunoSEQ multiplex PCR assay. Here the immuneACCESS table is served through TCRdb, limited to in-frame sequences with V and J called. Missing clones are a known gap in these copies; in checked studies unresolved V genes cover under half, and the rest lacks a known reason. Here the sample has approximately 16,000 clones; 70% occur a single time. Around 9% of the sample rests with the top ten. In the ViraFEST assay, PBMC were stimulated with viral peptide pools, and antigen-specific CD4+ T cell clonotypes were then identified by expansion using TCR sequencing. After 10 days of culture, CD4+ T cells were isolated with the EasySep CD4+ T cell isolation kit. Participants received two doses of either the BNT162b2 or the mRNA-1273 mRNA SARS-CoV-2 vaccine.

Antigen specificity for these receptors is unknown. The source material was CD4+ T cells from PBMCs cultured with SARS-CoV-2 spike peptides, sampled after COVID-19 vaccination. This specimen's cell subset or site label, interpreted: SARS-CoV-2 spike overlapping peptide pool stimulation. The receptors originated from a human donor who received a COVID-19 vaccine.

V gene TRBV28 combines with J gene TRBJ1-2; the D is unclear. Germline CDR1 is MDHEN and CDR2 is SYDVKM. Trimming cost V 9 bases and J 10 bases, with 21 bases left between them. The CDR3 totals 13 residues. This chain's CDR3 is CASRSSLTHFYTF. CDR3 sequence (DNA): TGTGCCAGTAGATCCAGCCTAACCCATTTCTACACCTTC.

J is TRBJ2-3 and V is TRBV9; 8 bases are shared with TRBD1. There are 16 residues in the CDR3. Germline values: CDR1 SGDLS, CDR2 YYNGEE. Trimming took 4 bases from V and 2 from J; bases not matched to a gene: 9. DNA for the CDR3: TGTGCCAGCAGCCCCGTTTGGACAGGGTTCACAGATACGCAGTATTTT. Encoded protein: CASSPVWTGFTDTQYF.

The chain links TRBV28 to TRBJ2-5; 10 positions match TRBD2. Germline CDR1 and CDR2: MDHEN and SYDVKM. This CDR3 is built from 16 residues. Trimming cost V 6 bases and J 0 bases; bases outside gene matches: 7. The CDR3 sequence: CASSTRLAGDQETQYF. The CDR3 region has the DNA TGTGCCAGCAGCACGCGACTAGCGGGCGACCAAGAGACCCAGTACTTC.